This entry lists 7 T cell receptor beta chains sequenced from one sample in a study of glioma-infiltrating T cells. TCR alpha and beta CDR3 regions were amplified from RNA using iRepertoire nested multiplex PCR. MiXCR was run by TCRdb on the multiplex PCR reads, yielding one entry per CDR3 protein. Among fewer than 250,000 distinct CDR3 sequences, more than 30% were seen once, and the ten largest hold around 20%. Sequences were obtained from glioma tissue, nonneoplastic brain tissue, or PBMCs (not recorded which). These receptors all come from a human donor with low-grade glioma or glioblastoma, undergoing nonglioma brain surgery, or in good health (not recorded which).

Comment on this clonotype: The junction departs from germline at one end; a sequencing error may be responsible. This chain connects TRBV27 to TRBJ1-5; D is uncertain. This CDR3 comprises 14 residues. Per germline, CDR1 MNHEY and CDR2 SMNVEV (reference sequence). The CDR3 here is CASSYGVSGQKKNF. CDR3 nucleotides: TGTGCCAGCAGTTATGGGGTATCAGGTCAGAAAAAGAATTTT.

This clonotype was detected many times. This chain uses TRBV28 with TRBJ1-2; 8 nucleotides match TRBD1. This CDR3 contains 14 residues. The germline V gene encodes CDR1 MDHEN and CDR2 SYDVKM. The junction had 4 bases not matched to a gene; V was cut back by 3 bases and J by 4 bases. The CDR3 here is CASSFRTGIYGYTF. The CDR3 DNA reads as TGTGCCAGCAGTTTTAGGACAGGGATCTATGGCTACACCTTC.

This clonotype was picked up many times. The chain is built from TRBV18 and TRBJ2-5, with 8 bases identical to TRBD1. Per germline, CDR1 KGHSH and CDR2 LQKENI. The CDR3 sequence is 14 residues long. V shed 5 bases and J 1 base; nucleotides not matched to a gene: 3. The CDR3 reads CASSAQGGQETQYF. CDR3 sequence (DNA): TGTGCCAGCTCAGCACAGGGGGGCCAAGAGACCCAGTACTTC.

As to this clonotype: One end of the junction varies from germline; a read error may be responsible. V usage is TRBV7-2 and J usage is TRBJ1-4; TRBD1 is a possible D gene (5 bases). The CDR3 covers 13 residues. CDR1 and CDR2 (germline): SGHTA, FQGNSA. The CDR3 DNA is TGTGCCTGCAGAGTACAGGCTAATGAAAAACTGTTTTTT. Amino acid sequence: CACRVQANEKLFF.

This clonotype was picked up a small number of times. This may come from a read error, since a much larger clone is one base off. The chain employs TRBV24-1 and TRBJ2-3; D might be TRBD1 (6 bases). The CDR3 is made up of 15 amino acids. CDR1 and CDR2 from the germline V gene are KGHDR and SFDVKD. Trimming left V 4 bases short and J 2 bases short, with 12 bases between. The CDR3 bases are TGTGCCACCAGTGACCAGACAGGAGCCACAGATACGCAGTATTTT. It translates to CATSDQTGATDTQYF.

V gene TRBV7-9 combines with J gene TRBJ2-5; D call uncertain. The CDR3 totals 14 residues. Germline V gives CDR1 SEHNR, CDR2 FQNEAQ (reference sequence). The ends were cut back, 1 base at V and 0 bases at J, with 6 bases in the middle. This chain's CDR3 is CASSLEGNQETQYF. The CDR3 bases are TGTGCCAGCAGCTTAGAAGGGAACCAAGAGACCCAGTACTTC. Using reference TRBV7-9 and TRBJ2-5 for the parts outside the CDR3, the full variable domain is DTGVSQNPRHKITKRGQNVTFRCDPISEHNRLYWYRQTLGQGPEFLTYFQNEAQLEKSRLLSDRFSAERPKGSFSTLEIQRTEQGDSAMYLCASSLEGNQETQYFGPGTRLLVL.

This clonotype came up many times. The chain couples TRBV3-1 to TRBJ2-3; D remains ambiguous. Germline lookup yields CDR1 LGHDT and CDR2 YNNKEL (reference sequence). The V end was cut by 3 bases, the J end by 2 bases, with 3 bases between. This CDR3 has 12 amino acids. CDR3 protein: CASSQDTDTQYF. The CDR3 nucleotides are TGTGCCAGCAGCCAGGACACAGATACGCAGTATTTT.